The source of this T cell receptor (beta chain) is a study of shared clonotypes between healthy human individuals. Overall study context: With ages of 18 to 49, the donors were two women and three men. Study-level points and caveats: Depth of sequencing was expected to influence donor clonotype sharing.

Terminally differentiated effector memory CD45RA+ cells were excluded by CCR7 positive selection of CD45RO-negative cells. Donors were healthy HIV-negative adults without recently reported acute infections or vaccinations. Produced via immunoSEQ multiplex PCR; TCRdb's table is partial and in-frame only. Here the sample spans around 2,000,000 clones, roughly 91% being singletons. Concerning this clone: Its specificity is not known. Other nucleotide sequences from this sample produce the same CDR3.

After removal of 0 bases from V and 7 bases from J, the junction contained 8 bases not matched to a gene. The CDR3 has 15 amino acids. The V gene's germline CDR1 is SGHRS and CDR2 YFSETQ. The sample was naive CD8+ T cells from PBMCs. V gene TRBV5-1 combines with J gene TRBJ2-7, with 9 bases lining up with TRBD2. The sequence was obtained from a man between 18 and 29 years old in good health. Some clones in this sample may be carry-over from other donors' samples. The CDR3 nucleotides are TGCGCCAGCAGCTTGGCGGCTAGCGGGGCTTATGAGCAGTACTTC. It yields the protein CASSLAASGAYEQYF.